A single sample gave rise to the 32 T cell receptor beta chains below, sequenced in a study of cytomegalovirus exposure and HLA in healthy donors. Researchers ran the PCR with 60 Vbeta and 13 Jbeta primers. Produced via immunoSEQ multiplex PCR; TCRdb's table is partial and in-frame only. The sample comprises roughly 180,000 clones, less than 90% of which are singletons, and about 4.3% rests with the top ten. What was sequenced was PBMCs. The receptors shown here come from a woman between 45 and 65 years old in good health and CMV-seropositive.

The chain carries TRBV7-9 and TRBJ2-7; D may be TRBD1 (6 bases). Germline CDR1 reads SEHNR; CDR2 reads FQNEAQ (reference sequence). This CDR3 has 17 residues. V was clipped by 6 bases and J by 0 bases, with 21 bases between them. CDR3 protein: CASSSYDLTGFSYEQYF. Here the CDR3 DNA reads TGTGCCAGCAGTTCGTACGATTTGACAGGATTCTCCTACGAGCAGTACTTC.

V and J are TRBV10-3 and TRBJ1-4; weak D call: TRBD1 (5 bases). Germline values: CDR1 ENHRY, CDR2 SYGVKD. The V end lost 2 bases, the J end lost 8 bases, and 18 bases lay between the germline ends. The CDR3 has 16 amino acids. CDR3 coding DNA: TGTGCCATCAGTGAGCTGGGGGGAGGGAATAGCGAAAAACTGTTTTTT. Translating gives CAISELGGGNSEKLFF.

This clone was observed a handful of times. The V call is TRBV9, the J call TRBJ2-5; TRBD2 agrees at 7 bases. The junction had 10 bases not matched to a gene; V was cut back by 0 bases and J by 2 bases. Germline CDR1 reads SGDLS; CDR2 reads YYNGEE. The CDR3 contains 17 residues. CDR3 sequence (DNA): TGTGCCAGCAGCGTAGGGGTCTTGGCGGGAGTGCAAGAGACCCAGTACTTC. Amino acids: CASSVGVLAGVQETQYF.

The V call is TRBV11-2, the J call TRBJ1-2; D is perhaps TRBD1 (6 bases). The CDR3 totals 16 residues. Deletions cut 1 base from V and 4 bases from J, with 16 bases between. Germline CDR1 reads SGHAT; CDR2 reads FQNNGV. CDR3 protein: CASSLGAGGQFYGYTF. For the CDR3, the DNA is TGTGCCAGCAGCTTAGGGGCGGGGGGCCAATTCTATGGCTACACCTTC.

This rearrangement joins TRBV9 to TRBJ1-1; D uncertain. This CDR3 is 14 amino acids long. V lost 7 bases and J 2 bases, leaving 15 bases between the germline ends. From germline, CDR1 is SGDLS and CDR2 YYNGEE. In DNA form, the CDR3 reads TGTGCCAGCCCGTGTATGAGTCACAACACTGAAGCTTTCTTT. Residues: CASPCMSHNTEAFF. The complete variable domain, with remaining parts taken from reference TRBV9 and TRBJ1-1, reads DSGVTQTPKHLITATGQRVTLRCSPRSGDLSVYWYQQSLDQGLQFLIQYYNGEERAKGNILERFSAQQFPDLHSELNLSSLELGDSALYFCASPCMSHNTEAFFGQGTRLTVV.

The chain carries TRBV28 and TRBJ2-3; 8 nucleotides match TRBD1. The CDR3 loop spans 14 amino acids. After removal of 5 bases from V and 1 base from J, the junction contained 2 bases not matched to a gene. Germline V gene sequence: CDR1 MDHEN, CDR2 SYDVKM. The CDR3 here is CASSHRGGTDTQYF. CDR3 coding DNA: TGTGCCAGCAGTCACAGGGGGGGCACAGATACGCAGTATTTT.

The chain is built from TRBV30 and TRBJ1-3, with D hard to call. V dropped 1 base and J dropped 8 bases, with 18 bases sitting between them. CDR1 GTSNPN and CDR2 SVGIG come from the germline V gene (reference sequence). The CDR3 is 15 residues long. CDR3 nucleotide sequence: TGTGCCTGGAGTGCCCTTTCGGCGGGCTCTGACACCATATATTTT. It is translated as CAWSALSAGSDTIYF.

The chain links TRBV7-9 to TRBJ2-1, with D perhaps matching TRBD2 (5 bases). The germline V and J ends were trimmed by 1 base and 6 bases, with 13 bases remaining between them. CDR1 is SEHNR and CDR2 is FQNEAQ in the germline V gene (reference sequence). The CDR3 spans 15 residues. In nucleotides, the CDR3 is TGTGCCAGCAGCTTAGGGAGGAATTCCATCAATGAGCAGTTCTTC. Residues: CASSLGRNSINEQFF.

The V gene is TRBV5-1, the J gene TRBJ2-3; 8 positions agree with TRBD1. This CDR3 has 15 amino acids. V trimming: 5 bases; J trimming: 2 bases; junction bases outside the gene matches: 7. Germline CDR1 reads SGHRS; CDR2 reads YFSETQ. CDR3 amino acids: CASRPGTGYTDTQYF. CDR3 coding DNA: TGCGCCAGCAGACCCGGGACAGGCTACACAGATACGCAGTATTTT.

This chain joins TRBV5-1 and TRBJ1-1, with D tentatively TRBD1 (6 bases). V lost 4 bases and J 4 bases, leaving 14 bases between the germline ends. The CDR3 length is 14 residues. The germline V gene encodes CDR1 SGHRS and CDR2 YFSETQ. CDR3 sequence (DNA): TGCGCCAGCAGCCCGGTGGGGGGGCTCACTGAAGCTTTCTTT. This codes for CASSPVGGLTEAFF.

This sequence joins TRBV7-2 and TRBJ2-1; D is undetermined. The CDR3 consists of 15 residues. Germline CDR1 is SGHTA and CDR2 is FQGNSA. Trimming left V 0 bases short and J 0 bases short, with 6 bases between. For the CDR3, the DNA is TGTGCCAGCAGCTTAGCGTTTAGCTCCTACAATGAGCAGTTCTTC. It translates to CASSLAFSSYNEQFF.

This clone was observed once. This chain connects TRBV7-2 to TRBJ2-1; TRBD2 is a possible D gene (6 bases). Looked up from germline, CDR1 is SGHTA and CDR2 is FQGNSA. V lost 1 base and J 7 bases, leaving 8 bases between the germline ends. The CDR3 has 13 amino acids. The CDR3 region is CASSLGAGNEQFF. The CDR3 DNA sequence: TGTGCCAGCAGCTTAGGTGCGGGGAATGAGCAGTTCTTC. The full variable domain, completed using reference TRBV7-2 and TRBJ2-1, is GAGVSQSPSNKVTEKGKDVELRCDPISGHTALYWYRQSLGQGLEFLIYFQGNSAPDKSGLPSDRFSAERTGGSVSTLTIQRTQQEDSAVYLCASSLGAGNEQFFGPGTRLTVL.

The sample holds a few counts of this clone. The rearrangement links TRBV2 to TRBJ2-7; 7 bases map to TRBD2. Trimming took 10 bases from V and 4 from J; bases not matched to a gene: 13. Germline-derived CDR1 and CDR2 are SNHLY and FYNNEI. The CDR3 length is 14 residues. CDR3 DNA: TGTGCCACATTGGGGAGGGGCGCGTTATACGAGCAGTACTTC. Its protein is CATLGRGALYEQYF. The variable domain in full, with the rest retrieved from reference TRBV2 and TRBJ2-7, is EPEVTQTPSHQVTQMGQEVILRCVPISNHLYFYWYRQILGQKVEFLVSFYNNEISEKSEIFDDQFSVERPDGSNFTLKIRSTKLEDSAMYFCATLGRGALYEQYFGPGTRLTVT.

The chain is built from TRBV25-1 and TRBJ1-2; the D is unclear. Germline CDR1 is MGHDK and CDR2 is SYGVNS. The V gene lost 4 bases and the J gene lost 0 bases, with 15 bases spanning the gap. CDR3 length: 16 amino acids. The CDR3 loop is CASSGQAPSSNYGYTF. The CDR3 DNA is TGTGCCAGCAGTGGGCAGGCCCCTTCTTCTAACTATGGCTACACCTTC.

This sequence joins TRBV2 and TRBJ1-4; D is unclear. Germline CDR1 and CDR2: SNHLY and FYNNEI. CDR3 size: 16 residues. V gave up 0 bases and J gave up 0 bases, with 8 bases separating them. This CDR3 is CASSEALRATNEKLFF. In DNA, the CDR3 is TGTGCCAGCAGTGAAGCGTTGAGGGCAACTAATGAAAAACTGTTTTTT.

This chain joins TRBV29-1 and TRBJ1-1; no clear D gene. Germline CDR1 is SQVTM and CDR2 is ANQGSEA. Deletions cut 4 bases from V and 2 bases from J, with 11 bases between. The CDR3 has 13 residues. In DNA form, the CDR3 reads TGCAGCGTTGCGACCGGAGCAAACACTGAAGCTTTCTTT. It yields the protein CSVATGANTEAFF.

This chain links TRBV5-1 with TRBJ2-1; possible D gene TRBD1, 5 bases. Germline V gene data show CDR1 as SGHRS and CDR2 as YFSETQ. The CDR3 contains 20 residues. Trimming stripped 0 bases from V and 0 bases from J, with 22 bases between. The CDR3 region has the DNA TGCGCCAGCAGCTTGGAGGTAGGGGCCCTTTTAAAAAGCTCCTACAATGAGCAGTTCTTC. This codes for CASSLEVGALLKSSYNEQFF.

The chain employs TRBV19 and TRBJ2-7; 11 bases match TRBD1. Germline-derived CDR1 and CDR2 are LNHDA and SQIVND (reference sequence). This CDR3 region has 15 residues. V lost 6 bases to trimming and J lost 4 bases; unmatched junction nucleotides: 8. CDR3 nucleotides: TGTGCCAGTAGCCTGAGGACAGGGGGCGGGTACGAGCAGTACTTC. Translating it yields CASSLRTGGGYEQYF. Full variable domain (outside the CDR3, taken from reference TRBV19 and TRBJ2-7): DGGITQSPKYLFRKEGQNVTLSCEQNLNHDAMYWYRQDPGQGLRLIYYSQIVNDFQKGDIAEGYSVSREKKESFPLTVTSAQKNPTAFYLCASSLRTGGGYEQYFGPGTRLTVT.

CDR3 nucleotides: TGTGCCAGCAGCCCCCGGACAGGGGAGCACGGGGAGCTGTTTTTT. This sequence encodes CASSPRTGEHGELFF. The genes are TRBV7-8 and TRBJ2-2, with 9 bases aligning to TRBD1. This CDR3 contains 15 residues. V was clipped by 5 bases and J by 7 bases; unmatched bases: 8. CDR1 SGHVS and CDR2 FQNEAQ come from the germline V gene.

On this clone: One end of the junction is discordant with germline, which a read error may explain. The CDR3 here is CSSSFGGRLGTDTQYF. The CDR3 DNA reads as TGTTCCAGCAGCTTCGGAGGGAGGTTGGGGACAGATACGCAGTATTTT. V and J are TRBV7-9 and TRBJ2-3; weak D call: TRBD2 (6 bases). The CDR3 covers 16 residues. The germline V gene has CDR1 SEHNR and CDR2 FQNEAQ (reference sequence).

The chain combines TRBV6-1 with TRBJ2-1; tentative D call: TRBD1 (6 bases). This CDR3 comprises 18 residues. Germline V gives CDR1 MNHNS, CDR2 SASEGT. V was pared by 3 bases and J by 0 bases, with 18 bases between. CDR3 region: CASSDLEGGIISYNEQFF. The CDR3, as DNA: TGTGCCAGCAGTGACCTGGAAGGGGGAATAATCTCCTACAATGAGCAGTTCTTC.

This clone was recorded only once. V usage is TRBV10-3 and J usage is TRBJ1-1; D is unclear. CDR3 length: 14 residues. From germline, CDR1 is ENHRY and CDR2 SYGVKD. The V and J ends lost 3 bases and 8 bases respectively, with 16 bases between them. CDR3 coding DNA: TGTGCCATCAGTGACAGCGGGTCGGAGCCCGAAGCTTTCTTT. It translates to CAISDSGSEPEAFF.

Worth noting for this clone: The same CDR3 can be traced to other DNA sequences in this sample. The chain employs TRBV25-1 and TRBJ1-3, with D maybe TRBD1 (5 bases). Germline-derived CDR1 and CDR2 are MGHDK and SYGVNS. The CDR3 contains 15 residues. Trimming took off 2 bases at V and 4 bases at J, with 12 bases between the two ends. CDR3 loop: CASSEPGVKGNTIYF. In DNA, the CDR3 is TGTGCCAGCAGTGAACCGGGGGTGAAGGGAAACACCATATATTTT.

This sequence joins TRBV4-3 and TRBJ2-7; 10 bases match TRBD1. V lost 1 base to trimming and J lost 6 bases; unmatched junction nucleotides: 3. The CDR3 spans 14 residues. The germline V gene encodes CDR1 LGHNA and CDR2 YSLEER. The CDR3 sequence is CASSQVRTGGEQYF. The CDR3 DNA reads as TGCGCCAGCAGCCAAGTCCGGACAGGGGGCGAGCAGTACTTC.

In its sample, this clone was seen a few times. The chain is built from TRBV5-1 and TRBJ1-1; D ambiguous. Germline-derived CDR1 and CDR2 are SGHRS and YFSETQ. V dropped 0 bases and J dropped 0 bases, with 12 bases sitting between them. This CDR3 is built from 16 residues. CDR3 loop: CASSLAPLAVNTEAFF. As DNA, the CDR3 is TGCGCCAGCAGCTTGGCCCCCCTAGCCGTGAACACTGAAGCTTTCTTT.

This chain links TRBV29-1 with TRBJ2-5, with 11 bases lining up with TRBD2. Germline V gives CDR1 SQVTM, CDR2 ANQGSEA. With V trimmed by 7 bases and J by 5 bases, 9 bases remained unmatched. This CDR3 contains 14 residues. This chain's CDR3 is CSAGTSGGRETQYF. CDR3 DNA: TGCAGCGCCGGCACTAGCGGGGGCCGGGAGACCCAGTACTTC. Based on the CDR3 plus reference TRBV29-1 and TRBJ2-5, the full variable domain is SAVISQKPSRDICQRGTSLTIQCQVDSQVTMMFWYRQQPGQSLTLIATANQGSEATYESGFVIDKFPISRPNLTFSTLTVSNMSPEDSSIYLCSAGTSGGRETQYFGPGTRLLVL.

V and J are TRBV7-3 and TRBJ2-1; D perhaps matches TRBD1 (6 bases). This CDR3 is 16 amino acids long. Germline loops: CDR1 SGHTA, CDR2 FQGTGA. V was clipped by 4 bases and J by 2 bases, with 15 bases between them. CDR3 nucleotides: TGTGCCAGCAGCTCAAGGGGGACGAGGGCCTACAATGAGCAGTTCTTC. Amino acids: CASSSRGTRAYNEQFF. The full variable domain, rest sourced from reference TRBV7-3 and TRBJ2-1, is GAGVSQTPSNKVTEKGKYVELRCDPISGHTALYWYRQSLGQGPEFLIYFQGTGAADDSGLPNDRFFAVRPEGSVSTLKIQRTERGDSAVYLCASSSRGTRAYNEQFFGPGTRLTVL.

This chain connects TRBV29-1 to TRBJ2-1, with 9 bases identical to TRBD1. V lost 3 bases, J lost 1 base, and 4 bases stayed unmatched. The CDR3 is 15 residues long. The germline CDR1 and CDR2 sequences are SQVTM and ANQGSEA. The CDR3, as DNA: TGCAGCGTTGACCGGACAGGGGCATCCTACAATGAGCAGTTCTTC. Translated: CSVDRTGASYNEQFF.

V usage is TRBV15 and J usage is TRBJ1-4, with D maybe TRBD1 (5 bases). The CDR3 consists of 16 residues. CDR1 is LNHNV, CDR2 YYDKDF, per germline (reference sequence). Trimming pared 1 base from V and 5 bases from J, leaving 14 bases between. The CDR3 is CATSRGTGRGNEKLFF. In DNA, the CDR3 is TGTGCCACCAGCAGAGGAACGGGACGGGGGAATGAAAAACTGTTTTTT.

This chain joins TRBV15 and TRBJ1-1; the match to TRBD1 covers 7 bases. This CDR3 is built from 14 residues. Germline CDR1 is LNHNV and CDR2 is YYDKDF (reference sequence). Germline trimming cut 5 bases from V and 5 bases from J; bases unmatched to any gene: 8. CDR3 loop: CATSFQTGRTEAFF. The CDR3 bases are TGTGCCACCAGCTTTCAGACAGGGAGGACTGAAGCTTTCTTT.

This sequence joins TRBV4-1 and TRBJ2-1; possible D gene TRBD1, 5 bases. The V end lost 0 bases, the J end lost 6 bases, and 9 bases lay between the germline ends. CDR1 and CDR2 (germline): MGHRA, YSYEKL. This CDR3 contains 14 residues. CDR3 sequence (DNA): TGCGCCAGCAGCCAAGAATCCAGGGTCAATGAGCAGTTCTTC. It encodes CASSQESRVNEQFF.

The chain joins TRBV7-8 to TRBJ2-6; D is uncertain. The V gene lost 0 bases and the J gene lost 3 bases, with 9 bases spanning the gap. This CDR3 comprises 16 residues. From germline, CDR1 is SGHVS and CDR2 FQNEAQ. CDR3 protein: CASSLAHVYGANVLTF. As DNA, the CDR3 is TGTGCCAGCAGCTTAGCGCATGTCTATGGGGCCAACGTCCTGACTTTC.